The present entry profiles one T cell receptor beta chain with its context. Original analysis: For nucleated cells, counts were estimated from reference gene primer amplification. Clones were read by immunoSEQ multiplex PCR, and TCRdb kept only the in-frame ones, dropping some. That table supplies the V and J calls and clone size; D and trimming were determined from the DNA. The sample carries roughly 260,000 clones, approximately 91% recorded once. The germline V and J ends were trimmed by 0 bases and 3 bases, with 6 bases remaining between them. Germline CDR1 reads LNHNV; CDR2 reads YYDKDF (reference sequence). There are 14 residues in the CDR3. The data belong to a study of blood T cell repertoires in COVID-19. Study information: Sites across the United States, Italy and Spain contributed samples from acute and convalescent COVID-19. Nucleic acid was either cDNA or gDNA, and it came from T cells, B-cell-depleted T cells, or PBMCs.

While infection was still active, Seattle patients were enrolled and then followed longitudinally. The sequence derives from a person under 35 with COVID-19, enrolled during active disease. Sequenced: peripheral blood. This chain links TRBV15 with TRBJ2-1; D is unresolved. The CDR3 protein is CATSRDSVYNEQFF. In nucleotides, the CDR3 is TGTGCCACCAGCAGAGATAGTGTCTACAATGAGCAGTTCTTC.